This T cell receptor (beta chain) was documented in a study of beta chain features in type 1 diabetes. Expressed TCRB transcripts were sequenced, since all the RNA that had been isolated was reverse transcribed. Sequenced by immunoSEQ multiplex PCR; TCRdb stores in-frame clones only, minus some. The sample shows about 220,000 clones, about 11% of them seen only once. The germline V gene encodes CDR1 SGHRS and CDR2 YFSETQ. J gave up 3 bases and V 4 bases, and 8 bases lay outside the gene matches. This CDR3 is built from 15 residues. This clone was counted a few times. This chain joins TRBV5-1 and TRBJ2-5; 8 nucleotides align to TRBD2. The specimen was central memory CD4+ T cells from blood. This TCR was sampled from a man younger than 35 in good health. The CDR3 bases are TGCGCCAGCAGCCCGGAGCGGGAGAGGGAAGAGACCCAGTACTTC. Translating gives CASSPEREREETQYF.